A single sample is the source of the 23 T cell receptor beta chains below, sequenced in a study of human T cells and chemical hapten exposure. TCRdb reprocessed the RACE reads with MiXCR, giving one entry per CDR3 protein. In the table there are approximately 82,000 distinct CDR3 sequences, approximately 7% of which are singletons. Time point given: patch test 2, 6 weeks after DPC sensitization. Described treatment: therapeutic diphenylcyclopropenone sensitization with weekly scalp DPC. The sample was whole blood, taken in connection with sensitization to the hapten diphenylcyclopropenone (DPC). These receptors were obtained from a woman between 25 and 40 years old with alopecia areata. Some clones in this sample may be carry-over from other donors' samples.

The rearrangement links TRBV18 to TRBJ1-2, with a possible D match to TRBD1 (5 bases). Trimming stripped 3 bases from V and 5 bases from J, with 13 bases between. Germline lookup yields CDR1 KGHSH and CDR2 LQKENI. This CDR3 comprises 14 residues. The CDR3 nucleotides are TGTGCCAGCTCACCTGCAGGGCTCGGGTATGGCTACACCTTC. Residues: CASSPAGLGYGYTF.

A remark on this clonotype: A much larger clone lies one base from this, so it may be a read error. The chain links TRBV20-1 to TRBJ1-1; D unclear. Germline loops: CDR1 DFQATT, CDR2 SNEGSKA (reference sequence). The CDR3 is 12 amino acids. V was clipped by 8 bases and J by 3 bases, with 13 bases between them. The CDR3 protein is CSQRPGYTEAFF. CDR3 sequence (DNA): TGCAGTCAGAGGCCGGGGTACACTGAAGCTTTCTTT.

This clonotype was seen at least ten times. V usage is TRBV20-1 and J usage is TRBJ1-4, with TRBD1 matching over 7 bases. Trimming cost V 2 bases and J 2 bases; bases outside gene matches: 8. This CDR3 comprises 16 residues. Germline V CDR1 and CDR2: DFQATT, SNEGSKA (reference sequence). CDR3 protein: CSARPGYRGTNEKLFF. Here the CDR3 DNA reads TGCAGTGCTAGACCCGGCTACAGGGGTACTAATGAAAAACTGTTTTTT.

There are many counts of this clonotype. The chain carries TRBV7-2 and TRBJ1-5; D unclear. V lost 3 bases to trimming and J lost 4 bases, with 7 bases between them. The germline V gene has CDR1 SGHTA and CDR2 FQGNSA. CDR3 length equals 13 residues. CDR3 loop: CASSFELNQPQHF. For the CDR3, the DNA is TGTGCCAGCAGCTTCGAGCTGAATCAGCCCCAGCATTTT.

This clonotype was seen at least ten times. This rearrangement joins TRBV18 to TRBJ1-5; 7 nucleotides match TRBD1. The CDR3 contains 15 residues. Germline CDR1 KGHSH, CDR2 LQKENI. V shed 0 bases, J shed 7 bases, and the junction held 6 bases outside the gene matches. The CDR3: CASSPPTGDGQPQHF. For the CDR3, the DNA is TGTGCCAGCTCACCACCCACAGGGGACGGACAGCCCCAGCATTTT.

This clonotype appeared many times. The rearrangement links TRBV29-1 to TRBJ2-5; no definite D call. From germline, CDR1 is SQVTM and CDR2 ANQGSEA. The CDR3 is made up of 13 amino acids. V dropped 2 bases and J dropped 8 bases, with 15 bases sitting between them. The CDR3 loop is CSVEQYSKRTQYF. CDR3 sequence (DNA): TGCAGCGTTGAACAGTACAGCAAGAGAACCCAGTACTTC.

This clonotype has just a few counts. In DNA form, the CDR3 reads TGTGCCAGCAGTTTCTGGGGTATGAACACTGAAGCTTTCTTT. This codes for CASSFWGMNTEAFF. The chain combines TRBV12-3 or TRBV12-4 with TRBJ1-1; D is uncertain. The CDR3 is 14 residues long. The germline V and J ends were trimmed by 3 bases and 0 bases, with 8 bases remaining between them.

This clonotype was recorded at least ten times. The rearrangement joins TRBV29-1 to TRBJ2-3; 9 bases align to TRBD1. CDR1 and CDR2 from the germline V gene are SQVTM and ANQGSEA. V lost 5 bases and J lost 4; bases outside the gene matches: 4. The CDR3 has 13 amino acids. The CDR3 spells CSVQTGGPDTQYF. The CDR3 DNA is TGCAGCGTTCAAACAGGGGGCCCAGATACGCAGTATTTT.

As concerns this clonotype: A much larger clone lies one base from this, so it may be a read error. The chain recombines TRBV6-5 with TRBJ1-5, with TRBD1 as a possible D gene (5 bases). The germline CDR1 and CDR2 sequences are MNHEY and SVGAGI. The CDR3 totals 14 residues. V was cut by 7 bases and J by 3 bases, with 13 bases left in between. CDR3 bases: TGTGCCAGCATACGAGACAGCGACAATCAGCCCCAGCATTTT. It specifies CASIRDSDNQPQHF.

This clonotype was detected ten times or more. The genes are TRBV29-1 and TRBJ2-3; possible D gene TRBD2, 6 bases. The CDR3 spans 15 residues. Germline V gene lookup returns CDR1 SQVTM and CDR2 ANQGSEA. Trimming stripped 5 bases from V and 0 bases from J, with 15 bases between. CDR3 protein: CSVSGRAFSTDTQYF. The CDR3 DNA reads as TGCAGCGTTTCCGGGAGAGCCTTTAGCACAGATACGCAGTATTTT.

The genes are TRBV18 and TRBJ1-1; a possible D gene is TRBD1 (6 bases). CDR3 length equals 15 residues. CDR1 and CDR2 (germline): KGHSH, LQKENI. V was shortened by 0 bases and J by 5 bases, with 13 bases between the two germline ends. CDR3: CASSPPAGAGTEAFF. The CDR3 bases are TGTGCCAGCTCACCACCGGCAGGGGCTGGGACTGAAGCTTTCTTT.

This clonotype has ten or more counts. This chain uses TRBV4-2 with TRBJ1-6, with D uncertain. CDR3 length equals 14 residues. Germline V gene lookup returns CDR1 LGHNA and CDR2 YNFKEQ. V dropped 0 bases and J dropped 13 bases, with 13 bases sitting between them. For the CDR3, the DNA is TGTGCCAGCAGCCAAGACAGCGCCTCCCGGCCCCTCCACTTT. Translated, it gives CASSQDSASRPLHF.

This clonotype was counted a few times. The chain links TRBV6-5 to TRBJ1-1; 7 bases line up with TRBD1. Trimming took 7 bases from V and 1 from J; bases not matched to a gene: 6. CDR1 and CDR2 (germline): MNHEY, SVGAGI. This CDR3 is 14 amino acids long. The CDR3 here is CASTTGDPNTEAFF. The CDR3 DNA reads TGTGCCAGCACTACAGGGGACCCGAACACTGAAGCTTTCTTT.

This clonotype was counted between two and nine times. The chain carries TRBV7-9 and TRBJ1-1; 8 bases match TRBD1. Germline loops: CDR1 SEHNR, CDR2 FQNEAQ (reference sequence). The J segment lost 3 bases and the V segment lost 5 bases, leaving 8 bases of the junction unmatched. This CDR3 region has 15 residues. The CDR3 sequence is CASSPRQGRDTEAFF. In nucleotides, the CDR3 is TGTGCCAGCAGCCCCCGACAGGGGAGGGACACTGAAGCTTTCTTT.

This clonotype was seen repeatedly, ten times or more. CDR3 nucleotides: TGTGCCAGCAGTGAAGCTGAACAGGGTCCCCCCTTCTTC. It translates to CASSEAEQGPPFF. The chain recombines TRBV6-1 with TRBJ2-1; TRBD1 might be the D (6 bases). CDR3 length: 13 amino acids. V shed 0 bases and J shed 16 bases, with 16 bases lying between them. Per the germline V gene, CDR1 is MNHNS and CDR2 is SASEGT.

This clonotype was detected only a few times. This rearrangement joins TRBV20-1 to TRBJ2-2, with 9 bases lining up with TRBD2. This CDR3 has 15 residues. Trimming removed 6 bases from V and 2 bases from J; junction bases left unmatched: 7. The germline V gene has CDR1 DFQATT and CDR2 SNEGSKA (reference sequence). DNA of the CDR3: TGCAGTGCCAGCCAGCGGGGGGCAAACACCGGGGAGCTGTTTTTT. Protein: CSASQRGANTGELFF.

This clonotype was detected many times. A read error may account for a junction end that differs from germline. The V and J genes are TRBV7-7 and TRBJ2-7; D is perhaps TRBD1 or TRBD2 (5 bases each). Germline CDR1 and CDR2: SSHAT and FNYEAQ (reference sequence). The CDR3 sequence is 13 residues long. CDR3 sequence reads: CASSNPGGGEQYF. DNA of the CDR3: TGTGCTAGCAGCAACCCGGGTGGGGGTGAGCAGTACTTC.

This clonotype was counted ten times or more. The junction departs from germline at one end; a sequencing error may be responsible. The chain uses TRBV19 and TRBJ2-6; D gene uncertain. Germline V lookup: CDR1 LNHDA, CDR2 SQIVND (reference sequence). The CDR3 runs 15 residues. Written as DNA, the CDR3 is TGTGCCAGTAGTATATCGAATCCTGGGGTCAACGTCCTGACTTTC. This translates into CASSISNPGVNVLTF.

This clonotype was observed a handful of times. This sequence joins TRBV7-9 and TRBJ1-2; maybe TRBD1 (5 bases). The CDR3 loop spans 14 amino acids. Trimming pared 3 bases from V and 7 bases from J, leaving 15 bases between. CDR1 is SEHNR and CDR2 is FQNEAQ in the germline V gene (reference sequence). The CDR3 sequence is CASSFVEGMGGYTF. For the CDR3, the DNA is TGTGCCAGCAGCTTCGTGGAGGGGATGGGTGGCTACACCTTC. The full variable domain, with the rest looked up from reference TRBV7-9 and TRBJ1-2, is DTGVSQNPRHKITKRGQNVTFRCDPISEHNRLYWYRQTLGQGPEFLTYFQNEAQLEKSRLLSDRFSAERPKGSFSTLEIQRTEQGDSAMYLCASSFVEGMGGYTFGSGTRLTVV.

This clonotype was counted at least ten times. The chain is built from TRBV6-5 and TRBJ1-3; possible D gene TRBD1, 6 bases. Trimming left V 6 bases short and J 1 base short, with 19 bases between. The CDR3 extends over 17 amino acids. The germline V gene encodes CDR1 MNHEY and CDR2 SVGAGI. CDR3 sequence reads: CASSTRIKGGSGNTIYF. In nucleotides, the CDR3 is TGTGCCAGCAGCACGCGGATCAAAGGGGGGTCTGGAAACACCATATATTTT.

This clonotype was counted many times. The CDR3 loop reads CASRGSQGRGTEAFF. The CDR3 DNA reads as TGTGCCAGCAGGGGCTCACAAGGACGAGGGACTGAAGCTTTCTTT. This chain connects TRBV2 to TRBJ1-1; no reliable D call. Germline loops: CDR1 SNHLY, CDR2 FYNNEI. Trimming took off 6 bases at V and 5 bases at J, with 19 bases between the two ends. This CDR3 is 15 amino acids long.

This chain connects TRBV12-3 or TRBV12-4 to TRBJ2-6, with D maybe TRBD2 (7 bases). V was pared by 7 bases and J by 3 bases, with 13 bases between. This CDR3 spans 15 amino acids. CDR3 nucleotides: TGTGCCAGCACCTTGGGGGGGCTTGGGGCCAACGTCCTGACTTTC. This translates into CASTLGGLGANVLTF.

This chain links TRBV7-3 with TRBJ2-7; D possibly uses TRBD1 or TRBD2 (5 bases each). The V end lost 2 bases, the J end lost 0 bases, and 11 bases lay between the germline ends. CDR3 size: 15 residues. Germline V CDR1 and CDR2: SGHTA, FQGTGA. CDR3 DNA sequence: TGTGCCAGCAGCTTATACCCAGGGAGCTCCTACGAGCAGTACTTC. This sequence encodes CASSLYPGSSYEQYF.